This entry describes one T cell receptor beta chain. In the authors' methods: Counts of nucleated cells, estimated from reference gene primer amplification, were obtained. Sequenced by immunoSEQ multiplex PCR; TCRdb stores in-frame clones only, minus some. The V and J calls and clone size are taken from that table; D and trimming were inferred from the DNA. The table lists roughly 64,000 clones, 86% of them singletons. This entry is derived from a study of blood T cell repertoires in COVID-19. Study overall: Material from acute and convalescent COVID-19 was sourced from the United States, Italy and Spain. T cells, B-cell-depleted T cells, or PBMCs supplied cDNA or gDNA.

This sequence was found in a man between 40 and 49 years old with acute or convalescent COVID-19. The sequenced material came from peripheral blood.

CDR3 region: CASSQTRGSNEKLFF. The DNA of the CDR3 is TGCGCCAGCAGCCAAACGAGGGGGAGCAATGAAAAACTGTTTTTT. The chain combines TRBV4-1 with TRBJ1-4; a weak D match, TRBD1 (6 bases). The V end was cut by 2 bases, the J end by 5 bases, with 12 bases between. The CDR3 is 15 amino acids. The germline V gene has CDR1 MGHRA and CDR2 YSYEKL.